The next 14 T cell receptor beta chains were all read from a single sample in a study of shared clonotypes between healthy human individuals. Data came from immunoSEQ multiplex PCR; TCRdb stores just in-frame clones and leaves some out. The table shows millions of clones, with less than 95% occurring only once. Selected positively for CCR7 and CD45RO-negative, naive CD8 cells excluded terminally differentiated effector memory CD45RA+ cells. The sample consisted of naive CD8+ T cells sorted from blood. The receptors come from a young man in good health.

The rearrangement joins TRBV4-1 to TRBJ2-5; 10 bases match TRBD1. CDR1 is MGHRA, CDR2 YSYEKL, per germline. The CDR3 contains 15 residues. Germline trimming cut 6 bases from V and 5 bases from J; bases unmatched to any gene: 9. The CDR3, as DNA: TGCGCCAGCAGGGACCGACAGGGGGCGCGGGAGACCCAGTACTTC. It yields the protein CASRDRQGARETQYF.

Comment on this clone: The sample carries other DNA sequences with the same CDR3. The genes are TRBV11-2 and TRBJ2-5; D unresolved. This CDR3 is 12 amino acids long. V was clipped by 1 base and J by 5 bases, with 5 bases between them. Germline assignment: CDR1 SGHAT and CDR2 FQNNGV. As DNA, the CDR3 is TGTGCCAGCAGCTTAGTTCCCGAGACCCAGTACTTC. Translation: CASSLVPETQYF.

The rearrangement joins TRBV6-1 to TRBJ1-1, with D perhaps matching TRBD1 (6 bases). The germline V and J ends were trimmed by 2 bases and 0 bases, with 13 bases remaining between them. Germline CDR1 MNHNS, CDR2 SASEGT. The CDR3 is made up of 16 amino acids. CDR3 DNA sequence: TGTGCCAGCAGTGAAAAGTTCACAGGGATGAACACTGAAGCTTTCTTT. This sequence encodes CASSEKFTGMNTEAFF.

The CDR3 region is CASSSGGIGTDTQYF. The CDR3 DNA reads as TGTGCCAGCAGCTCAGGTGGAATCGGCACAGATACGCAGTATTTT. This sequence joins TRBV13 and TRBJ2-3; unclear D gene. Germline CDR1 PRHDT, CDR2 FYEKMQ (reference sequence). The CDR3 runs 15 residues. Trimming removed 4 bases at V and 1 base at J, with 12 bases between.

The V gene is TRBV4-3, the J gene TRBJ2-7, with a weak D call TRBD2 (6 bases). CDR3 size: 17 residues. The germline gives CDR1 LGHNA, CDR2 YSLEER. V was pared by 1 base and J by 2 bases, with 18 bases between. Here the CDR3 reads CASSQGLEGLRTYEQYF. The CDR3 nucleotides are TGCGCCAGCAGCCAAGGGTTGGAGGGGCTCAGAACCTACGAGCAGTACTTC.

J is TRBJ2-1 and V is TRBV19, with 12 positions matching TRBD2. The V segment lost 7 bases and the J segment 5 bases; nucleotides outside the gene matches: 6. This CDR3 region has 15 residues. Germline V gene lookup returns CDR1 LNHDA and CDR2 SQIVND (reference sequence). CDR3 in amino acids: CASNVLAGGHNEQFF. The CDR3 region has the DNA TGTGCCAGTAACGTACTAGCGGGGGGACACAATGAGCAGTTCTTC.

This sequence joins TRBV7-2 and TRBJ2-7; TRBD2 matches 7 bases. The CDR3 spans 17 residues. The germline gives CDR1 SGHTA, CDR2 FQGNSA. The junction had 10 bases not matched to a gene; V was cut back by 2 bases and J by 0 bases. CDR3 residues: CASSLIGLAETSYEQYF. The CDR3 DNA is TGTGCCAGCAGCTTAATCGGGCTAGCGGAGACCTCCTACGAGCAGTACTTC.

The rearrangement joins TRBV7-9 to TRBJ1-1; weak D call: TRBD1 (5 bases). The CDR3 is made up of 15 amino acids. Trimming left V 5 bases short and J 4 bases short, with 17 bases between. Germline V gene data show CDR1 as SEHNR and CDR2 as FQNEAQ (reference sequence). CDR3 DNA: TGTGCCAGCAGCCCCGGGACCGCCTCGGGCACTGAAGCTTTCTTT. It is translated as CASSPGTASGTEAFF.

V is TRBV7-6 and J is TRBJ2-7; D unclear. The germline V and J ends were trimmed by 5 bases and 7 bases, with 15 bases remaining between them. Germline loops: CDR1 SGHVS, CDR2 FNYEAQ. The CDR3 sequence is 13 residues long. The CDR3, as DNA: TGTGCCAGCAGCCAAGGCGAGAGGTGGGAGCAGTACTTC. Translated: CASSQGERWEQYF.

This chain joins TRBV6-5 and TRBJ2-2, with D perhaps matching TRBD2 (5 bases). CDR1 MNHEY and CDR2 SVGAGI come from the germline V gene. The CDR3 is 15 amino acids. The germline V and J ends were trimmed by 10 bases and 1 base, with 16 bases remaining between them. This CDR3 reads CATTRPRVNTGELFF. CDR3 bases: TGTGCCACCACAAGGCCGAGGGTGAACACCGGGGAGCTGTTTTTT.

This chain joins TRBV11-2 and TRBJ2-1, with 9 bases aligning to TRBD2. The V gene end was trimmed by 5 bases and the J gene end by 4 bases; junction bases not matched to a gene: 9. CDR1 and CDR2 from the germline V gene are SGHAT and FQNNGV. CDR3 length: 16 amino acids. CDR3 loop: CASSPVAGGFYNEQFF. In nucleotides, the CDR3 is TGTGCCAGCAGCCCAGTTGCGGGAGGGTTTTACAATGAGCAGTTCTTC.

The chain carries TRBV6-1 and TRBJ2-5; 7 bases line up with TRBD2. The CDR3 length is 17 residues. Germline CDR1 MNHNS, CDR2 SASEGT. V dropped 1 base and J dropped 4; count of bases not matched to a gene: 12. CDR3 coding DNA: TGTGCCAGCAGTGAAGAGGTTGCGGGAGCAGAGGGAGAGACCCAGTACTTC. Protein product: CASSEEVAGAEGETQYF.

The chain is built from TRBV4-3 and TRBJ1-1; the match to TRBD1 covers 9 bases. CDR3 length: 18 residues. The junction had 9 bases not matched to a gene; V was cut back by 0 bases and J by 1 base. Per germline, CDR1 LGHNA and CDR2 YSLEER. CDR3 DNA: TGCGCCAGCAGCCAAGATCCCGGGACAGGGTGGGAGAACACTGAAGCTTTCTTT. It translates to CASSQDPGTGWENTEAFF.

This clone appeared a single time. Distinct nucleotide sequences in the sample also encode this CDR3. The CDR3: CAWSVDTSYEQYF. The CDR3 coding sequence is TGTGCCTGGAGTGTTGACACTTCCTACGAGCAGTACTTC. The rearrangement uses TRBV30 and TRBJ2-7; unclear D gene. The V and J ends lost 0 bases and 1 base respectively, with 7 bases between them. CDR3 length equals 13 residues. Germline CDR1 and CDR2: GTSNPN and SVGIG (reference sequence).